Each of the 28 T cell receptor beta chains below was sequenced from the same sample in a study of blood T cell repertoires in COVID-19. Repertoires were generated with immunoSEQ multiplex PCR, while TCRdb's copy carries only in-frame clones and drops some. This sample has about 440,000 clones; less than 95% occur once, and the top ten carry 0.6% to 0.7%. The sample consisted of PBMCs or T cells enriched from blood (not recorded which). The receptors come from a man between 18 and 35 years old who had recovered from COVID-19.

This rearrangement joins TRBV5-1 to TRBJ2-5; TRBD2 matches 9 bases. The ends lost 0 bases at V and 4 bases at J; junction bases unmatched: 7. Germline CDR1 SGHRS, CDR2 YFSETQ. The CDR3 spans 16 residues. DNA for the CDR3: TGCGCCAGCAGCTTGGCGGTAGCGGGAGCTTTAGAGACCCAGTACTTC. Translating gives CASSLAVAGALETQYF.

In DNA, the CDR3 is TGTGCCAGCAGCTCCGAGGGGCCCGGGACAAACTATGGCTACACCTTC. Translating gives CASSSEGPGTNYGYTF. The chain employs TRBV5-4 and TRBJ1-2, with a tentative D call TRBD1 (6 bases). Germline CDR1 and CDR2: SGHNT and YYREEE (reference sequence). Trimming left V 3 bases short and J 2 bases short, with 17 bases between. The CDR3 is 16 residues long.

The chain is built from TRBV11-2 and TRBJ2-1; D is ambiguous. Germline V gene lookup returns CDR1 SGHAT and CDR2 FQNNGV. The CDR3 is 14 amino acids. The V end was cut by 3 bases, the J end by 7 bases, with 13 bases between. The CDR3: CASSFNPSRNEQFF. The CDR3 nucleotides read TGTGCCAGCAGCTTTAATCCCTCCCGGAATGAGCAGTTCTTC.

This clone was seen just once. V is TRBV6-5 and J is TRBJ2-5; 8 nucleotides agree with TRBD2. The CDR3 has 14 amino acids. Per germline, CDR1 MNHEY and CDR2 SVGAGI. The V segment lost 8 bases and the J segment 4 bases; nucleotides outside the gene matches: 9. For the CDR3, the DNA is TGTGCCAGCCGCGCTAGCGGGTTGGGAGAGACCCAGTACTTC. Its protein is CASRASGLGETQYF.

This chain connects TRBV11-3 to TRBJ2-5, with 11 bases aligning to TRBD2. The CDR3 extends over 15 amino acids. Germline V lookup: CDR1 SGHNT, CDR2 YENEEA. V lost 4 bases, J lost 5 bases, and 6 bases stayed unmatched. Here the CDR3 reads CASSSRLAGLETQYF. For the CDR3, the DNA is TGTGCCAGCAGCTCCCGACTAGCGGGGTTGGAGACCCAGTACTTC.

The chain has TRBV11-1 and TRBJ2-3, with TRBD2 matching over 8 bases. V gave up 5 bases and J gave up 7 bases; unmatched junction bases: 11. The CDR3 is 15 amino acids. Germline CDR1 reads SGHAT; CDR2 reads FQDESV (reference sequence). The CDR3 sequence is CASSRSGTDINTQYF. In DNA form, the CDR3 reads TGTGCCAGCAGCCGTAGCGGGACGGATATAAATACGCAGTATTTT.

The V and J genes are TRBV28 and TRBJ2-7, with TRBD1 matching 7 bases. CDR1 is MDHEN, CDR2 SYDVKM, per germline. V was pared by 1 base and J by 2 bases, with 2 bases of the junction left unmatched. The CDR3 is made up of 14 amino acids. CDR3 DNA sequence: TGTGCCAGCAGTTTATCGGGACAGCCCTACGAGCAGTACTTC. It specifies CASSLSGQPYEQYF.

The V and J genes are TRBV7-9 and TRBJ1-1, with D hard to call. The CDR3 has 13 residues. V was cut by 3 bases and J by 2 bases, with 7 bases left in between. CDR1 and CDR2 from the germline V gene are SEHNR and FQNEAQ (reference sequence). This CDR3 is CASSFDINTEAFF. DNA of the CDR3: TGTGCCAGCAGCTTTGACATCAACACTGAAGCTTTCTTT.

V and J are TRBV6-1 and TRBJ1-4; unclear D gene. Germline V gene data show CDR1 as MNHNS and CDR2 as SASEGT. The V end was cut by 2 bases, the J end by 7 bases, with 14 bases between. The length of the CDR3 is 15 residues. The CDR3 DNA reads TGTGCCAGCAGTGAACCGGGGTTGACGCTTGAAAAACTGTTTTTT. This sequence encodes CASSEPGLTLEKLFF.

V usage is TRBV28 and J usage is TRBJ1-1; D may be TRBD1 (5 bases). Germline lookup yields CDR1 MDHEN and CDR2 SYDVKM. The V end was cut by 11 bases, the J end by 1 base, with 23 bases between. CDR3 length equals 16 residues. This CDR3 reads CAGRSLISRENTEAFF. DNA for the CDR3: TGTGCCGGAAGATCCTTAATTTCCAGGGAGAACACTGAAGCTTTCTTT. Based on the CDR3 plus reference TRBV28 and TRBJ1-1, the full variable domain is DVKVTQSSRYLVKRTGEKVFLECVQDMDHENMFWYRQDPGLGLRLIYFSYDVKMKEKGDIPEGYSVSREKKERFSLILESASTNQTSMYLCAGRSLISRENTEAFFGQGTRLTVV.

This sequence joins TRBV5-6 and TRBJ2-5; tentative D call: TRBD2 (5 bases). The length of the CDR3 is 17 residues. CDR1 and CDR2 (germline): SGHDT, YYEEEE. V dropped 4 bases and J dropped 1 base, with 20 bases sitting between them. The CDR3 DNA reads as TGTGCCAGCAGCGATGGAAGGAGGACCCAATTCCAAGAGACCCAGTACTTC. Protein: CASSDGRRTQFQETQYF.

The gene calls are TRBV20-1 and TRBJ1-1, with a possible D match to TRBD1 (6 bases). The V end lost 3 bases, the J end lost 0 bases, and 8 bases lay between the germline ends. CDR1 and CDR2 (germline): DFQATT, SNEGSKA (reference sequence). This CDR3 has 13 amino acids. The CDR3 nucleotides read TGCAGTGCTAGTAACAGGGTGAACACTGAAGCTTTCTTT. It specifies CSASNRVNTEAFF.

The rearrangement joins TRBV6-1 to TRBJ1-5; unclear D gene. Looked up from germline, CDR1 is MNHNS and CDR2 is SASEGT. Trimming took 2 bases from V and 5 from J, leaving 10 bases between them. The CDR3 runs 14 residues. The CDR3 bases are TGTGCCAGCAGTGAATTCGGCGGAGATCAGCCCCAGCATTTT. This translates into CASSEFGGDQPQHF.

To note about this clone: Other DNA sequences from this sample encode an identical CDR3 as well. The chain carries TRBV11-2 and TRBJ1-3; no clear D gene. V gave up 2 bases and J gave up 1 base, with 3 bases separating them. The CDR3 is 13 residues long. The germline V gene has CDR1 SGHAT and CDR2 FQNNGV. The CDR3 is CASSLTSGNTIYF. As DNA, the CDR3 is TGTGCCAGCAGCTTAACTTCTGGAAACACCATATATTTT.

The chain combines TRBV4-1 with TRBJ2-7; 7 positions agree with TRBD1. V was pared by 3 bases and J by 2 bases, with 4 bases of the junction left unmatched. Germline values: CDR1 MGHRA, CDR2 YSYEKL. The CDR3 is 14 amino acids. The CDR3 reads CASSQPGQTYEQYF. CDR3 sequence (DNA): TGCGCCAGCAGCCAGCCGGGACAGACCTACGAGCAGTACTTC.

The genes are TRBV27 and TRBJ1-2, with 10 bases that match TRBD1. This CDR3 comprises 13 residues. Trimming cost V 3 bases and J 7 bases; bases outside gene matches: 2. Germline CDR1 and CDR2: MNHEY and SMNVEV (reference sequence). CDR3 bases: TGTGCCAGCAGTTTTCGGACAGGGGGTGGCTACACCTTC. It encodes CASSFRTGGGYTF.

The chain joins TRBV6-4 to TRBJ1-6; the D is unclear. The CDR3 contains 13 residues. The ends were cut back, 4 bases at V and 9 bases at J, with 10 bases in the middle. Germline CDR1 reads MRHNA; CDR2 reads SNTAGT. CDR3 sequence (DNA): TGTGCCAGCAGTGCTCTGGGGAGTTCACCCCTCCACTTT. Amino acid sequence: CASSALGSSPLHF.

As to this clone: Distinct nucleotide sequences in the sample also encode this CDR3. The genes are TRBV5-1 and TRBJ1-1; 7 bases agree with TRBD1. Germline V lookup: CDR1 SGHRS, CDR2 YFSETQ. J lost 1 base, V lost 3 bases, and 3 bases had no gene match. This CDR3 region has 14 residues. The CDR3 protein is CASSSGTENTEAFF. The CDR3, as DNA: TGCGCCAGCAGCTCCGGGACAGAGAACACTGAAGCTTTCTTT.

The chain is built from TRBV5-1 and TRBJ1-3, with D uncertain. CDR3 length: 14 amino acids. Germline V lookup: CDR1 SGHRS, CDR2 YFSETQ. Trimming stripped 4 bases from V and 2 bases from J, with 10 bases between. CDR3 DNA: TGCGCCAGCAGCAGGACGGGAACTGGAAACACCATATATTTT. Translated, it gives CASSRTGTGNTIYF.

The chain has TRBV10-1 and TRBJ1-1; D is undetermined. Trimming stripped 6 bases from V and 1 base from J, with 6 bases between. Germline V gives CDR1 WNHNN, CDR2 SYGVQD (reference sequence). CDR3 length equals 12 residues. CDR3 nucleotide sequence: TGCGCCAGCAGCGTCGGGAACACTGAAGCTTTCTTT. Protein: CASSVGNTEAFF.

For this clone: Other DNA sequences of this sample code for an identical CDR3. V usage is TRBV29-1 and J usage is TRBJ2-7; possible D gene TRBD1, 5 bases. The V gene's germline CDR1 is SQVTM and CDR2 ANQGSEA. The CDR3 is 11 residues long. Trimming pared 6 bases from V and 1 base from J, leaving 7 bases between. CDR3 residues: CSVQGSYEQYF. Here the CDR3 DNA reads TGCAGCGTCCAGGGATCCTACGAGCAGTACTTC.

The CDR3 DNA reads TGTGCCAGCAGCTACCCAACGGTGGGCGACACTGAAGCTTTCTTT. It is translated as CASSYPTVGDTEAFF. The J gene is TRBJ1-1, the V gene TRBV7-9; D gene uncertain. CDR1 and CDR2 (germline): SEHNR, FQNEAQ (reference sequence). The CDR3 is 15 residues long. Trimming took off 4 bases at V and 3 bases at J, with 15 bases between the two ends.

This sequence joins TRBV29-1 and TRBJ2-7, with D possibly TRBD2 on 5 matching bases. This CDR3 contains 13 residues. The V gene lost 7 bases and the J gene lost 0 bases, with 13 bases spanning the gap. The germline gives CDR1 SQVTM, CDR2 ANQGSEA. The CDR3 DNA sequence: TGCAGCGCCATTCTTCGGGGCTCCTACGAGCAGTACTTC. This sequence encodes CSAILRGSYEQYF.

The V call is TRBV7-9, the J call TRBJ2-7; 10 bases map to TRBD1. Per germline, CDR1 SEHNR and CDR2 FQNEAQ (reference sequence). V trimming: 6 bases; J trimming: 2 bases; junction bases outside the gene matches: 7. This CDR3 is built from 15 residues. The CDR3: CASSPTGQGTYEQYF. CDR3 DNA sequence: TGTGCCAGCAGTCCGACGGGACAGGGGACCTACGAGCAGTACTTC.

V gene TRBV11-2 combines with J gene TRBJ2-1, with D tentatively TRBD1 (7 bases). This CDR3 is 16 amino acids long. Germline V gene data show CDR1 as SGHAT and CDR2 as FQNNGV. Between the trimmed V and J ends, which lost 4 bases and 0 bases, there was a span of 13 bases. The CDR3 bases are TGTGCCAGCAGCTCCAGGGGGGACAGCTCCTACAATGAGCAGTTCTTC. Translation: CASSSRGDSSYNEQFF.

V gene TRBV2 combines with J gene TRBJ1-3; 8 bases match TRBD1. This CDR3 is 15 amino acids long. CDR1 and CDR2 (germline): SNHLY, FYNNEI. V was pared by 6 bases and J by 1 base, with 5 bases of the junction left unmatched. The CDR3 DNA follows: TGTGCCAGCAGGAACACAGGGGGTTCTGGAAACACCATATATTTT. It translates to CASRNTGGSGNTIYF.

The count of this clone is one. The V gene is TRBV6-6, the J gene TRBJ2-2, with 7 positions matching TRBD1. The CDR3 sequence is 15 residues long. Germline V gene data show CDR1 as MNHNY and CDR2 as SVGAGI (reference sequence). V trimming: 6 bases; J trimming: 6 bases; junction bases outside the gene matches: 10. The CDR3 bases are TGTGCCAGCAGAGGGACAGAAGGTTTGGCCGGGGAGCTGTTTTTT. It is translated as CASRGTEGLAGELFF.

The gene calls are TRBV5-1 and TRBJ1-1; weak D call: TRBD1 (6 bases). CDR3 length equals 16 residues. Germline V gives CDR1 SGHRS, CDR2 YFSETQ. V gave up 0 bases and J gave up 0 bases, with 12 bases separating them. CDR3 in amino acids: CASSLAGDPMNTEAFF. CDR3 in DNA: TGCGCCAGCAGCTTGGCAGGGGACCCTATGAACACTGAAGCTTTCTTT.